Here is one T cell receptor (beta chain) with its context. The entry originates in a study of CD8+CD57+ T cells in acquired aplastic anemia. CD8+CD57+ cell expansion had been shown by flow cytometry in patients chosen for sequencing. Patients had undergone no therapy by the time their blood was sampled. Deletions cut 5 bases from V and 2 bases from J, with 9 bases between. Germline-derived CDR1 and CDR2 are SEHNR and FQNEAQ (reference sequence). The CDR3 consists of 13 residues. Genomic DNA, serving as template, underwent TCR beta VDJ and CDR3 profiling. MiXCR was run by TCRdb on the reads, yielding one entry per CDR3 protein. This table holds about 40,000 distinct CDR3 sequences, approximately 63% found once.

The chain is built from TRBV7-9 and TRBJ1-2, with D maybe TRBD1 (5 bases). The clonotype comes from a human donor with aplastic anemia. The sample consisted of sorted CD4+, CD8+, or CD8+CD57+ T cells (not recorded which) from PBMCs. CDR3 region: CASSRGPNYGYTF. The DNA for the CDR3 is TGTGCCAGCAGCCGGGGACCGAACTATGGCTACACCTTC.